A selection of T cell receptor beta chains follows, all from one sample in a study of blood T cell repertoires in COVID-19. This table comes from immunoSEQ multiplex PCR, and its TCRdb copy is limited to in-frame clones, with some not included. The sample holds fewer than 110,000 clones; 89% are singletons and the top ten take approximately 3.5%. The source material was peripheral blood. The source is a woman aged 60-70 years with acute or convalescent COVID-19. CDR3s include the opening cysteine and the closing phenylalanine or tryptophan. Each record gives: V gene, clone size, D gene, J gene, CDR3 DNA, CDR3 protein. D genes are given only for firm matches. Rows give clone size only sometimes, using once, few, many, or a class for an expanded clone.

TRBV29-1	NA	TRBD1	TRBJ1-2	TGCAGCGTCCGGGACAGGGAGGATTATGGCTACACCTTC	CSVRDREDYGYTF
TRBV7-9	NA	NA	TRBJ1-2	TGTGCCAGCAGTTCCCGGGACACTAGATATGGCTACACCTTC	CASSSRDTRYGYTF
TRBV19	NA	NA	TRBJ1-5	TGTGCCAGTTCCTTTCCGGACATCAATCAGCCCCAGCATTTT	CASSFPDINQPQHF
TRBV7-9	NA	NA	TRBJ2-1	TGTGCCAGCAGCCCTGGGTGGCAGGGGACCTACAATGAGCAGTTCTTC	CASSPGWQGTYNEQFF
TRBV2	few	NA	TRBJ1-5	TGTGCCAGCAGTGAAAAACGACAAAGCAATCAGCCCCAGCATTTT	CASSEKRQSNQPQHF
TRBV28	NA	NA	TRBJ2-1	TGTGCCAGCAGCTCAAGTGGCGGGCCCTCCTACAATGAGCAGTTCTTC	CASSSSGGPSYNEQFF
TRBV19	once	NA	TRBJ2-1	TGTGCCAGTAGTAACCCAAACAGGGATGAGCAGTTCTTC	CASSNPNRDEQFF
TRBV19	NA	TRBD1	TRBJ1-5	TGTGCCAGTAGTAAGGGGGCGAGCAATCAGCCCCAGCATTTT	CASSKGASNQPQHF
TRBV19	NA	TRBD1	TRBJ2-5	TGTGCCAGTAGTACTCCCGGGACAGGGCGGGAGACCCAGTACTTC	CASSTPGTGRETQYF
TRBV5-1	NA	TRBD1	TRBJ1-2	TGCGCCAGCAGCTCTACGGGGCTTTTTGGACAGGGTAGGAACTATGGCTACACCTTC	CASSSTGLFGQGRNYGYTF
TRBV4-1	NA	NA	TRBJ2-1	TGCGCCAGCAGCCAGGAGACAGGTGCCAATGAGCAGTTCTTC	CASSQETGANEQFF
TRBV12-5	NA	NA	TRBJ1-6	TGTGCTAGTGGCGGCGGACTCAGACATAATTCACCCCTCCACTTT	CASGGGLRHNSPLHF
TRBV6-5	NA	NA	TRBJ1-1	TGTGCCAGCAGCCGCGGGGGGCGGAACACTGAAGCTTTCTTT	CASSRGGRNTEAFF
TRBV6-5	NA	NA	TRBJ1-1	TGTGCCAGCAGCCCCCCCGTACAGGGCACTGAAGCTTTCTTT	CASSPPVQGTEAFF
TRBV24-1	NA	TRBD2	TRBJ2-2	TGTGCCACCACCGGGACTAGCGGTAACACCGGGGAGCTGTTTTTT	CATTGTSGNTGELFF
TRBV6-5	once	NA	TRBJ1-1	TGTGCCAGCAGTTACTCGGGACTGGGGCGGACTGAAGCTTTCTTT	CASSYSGLGRTEAFF
TRBV29-1	NA	TRBD1	TRBJ1-5	TGCAGCGCCGGGACAGGGCCTAATCAGCCCCAGCATTTT	CSAGTGPNQPQHF
TRBV19	NA	NA	TRBJ1-1	TGTGCCAGTAGTGTCAGGAACACTGAAGCTTTCTTT	CASSVRNTEAFF
TRBV19	NA	NA	TRBJ1-4	TGTGCCACCTTACAGGCGCGAAATGAAAAACTGTTTTTT	CATLQARNEKLFF
TRBV6-1	NA	TRBD1	TRBJ1-4	TGTGCCAGCAGTGAAGGACAGGGGTTGACGCTTTTTTTT	CASSEGQGLTLFF
TRBV5-6	NA	NA	TRBJ1-3	TGTGCCAGCAACGCTAGAGGGCGTAAGAACACCATATATTTT	CASNARGRKNTIYF
TRBV4-1	NA	TRBD2	TRBJ2-3	TGCGCCAGCAGCCAGGAGGGTGTAGCGGGCCCCCTGACGCAGTATTTT	CASSQEGVAGPLTQYF
TRBV9	NA	NA	TRBJ1-2	TGTGCCAGCAGCGTAGATGTAGGGACTTACTATGGCTACACCTTC	CASSVDVGTYYGYTF
TRBV2	NA	NA	TRBJ1-3	TGTGCCAGCAGTAACAGGGATGGAAACACCATATATTTT	CASSNRDGNTIYF
TRBV28	NA	NA	TRBJ1-5	TGTGCCAGCAGTTTGGGGGGGGCCGGGGAAAGGGCCCAGCATTTT	CASSLGGAGERAQHF
TRBV18	NA	NA	TRBJ2-5	TGTGCCAGCTCACCACCATCAGGGGTGGAGACCCAGTACTTC	CASSPPSGVETQYF
TRBV19	NA	NA	TRBJ1-1	TGTGCCAGTACCTTCGGGGGATCCAACACTGAAGCTTTCTTT	CASTFGGSNTEAFF
TRBV24-1	once	TRBD1	TRBJ2-1	TGTGCCACCAGTGGAAATTCGGGACAGGGAATTTACAATGAGCAGTTCTTC	CATSGNSGQGIYNEQFF
TRBV6-5	NA	NA	TRBJ1-6	TGTGCCAGCAGCCTCGACGGGAATTCACCCCTCCACTTT	CASSLDGNSPLHF
TRBV9	NA	TRBD2	TRBJ2-2	TGTGCCAGCAGCCCAGGACTAGCGGCGAACACCGGGGAGCTGTTTTTT	CASSPGLAANTGELFF
TRBV30	NA	TRBD1	TRBJ1-4	TGTGCCTGGAGTGGGGGACAGGGAAATGAAAAACTGTTTTTT	CAWSGGQGNEKLFF